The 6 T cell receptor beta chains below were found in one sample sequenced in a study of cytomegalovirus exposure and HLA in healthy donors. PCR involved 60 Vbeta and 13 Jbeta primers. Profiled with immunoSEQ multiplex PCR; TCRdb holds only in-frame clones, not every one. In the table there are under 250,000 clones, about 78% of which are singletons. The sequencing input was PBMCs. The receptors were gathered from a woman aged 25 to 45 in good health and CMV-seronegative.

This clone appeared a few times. The CDR3 reads CASSPGSGATNTGELFF. In DNA, the CDR3 is TGTGCCAGTAGTCCGGGATCAGGGGCAACGAACACCGGGGAGCTGTTTTTT. The J gene is TRBJ2-2, the V gene TRBV19, with D tentatively TRBD1 (6 bases). Trimming shortened V by 5 bases and J by 0 bases, and 16 bases separated the two germline ends. Germline loops: CDR1 LNHDA, CDR2 SQIVND (reference sequence). CDR3 length: 17 residues.

The CDR3 coding sequence is TGTGCCAGCAGTGACTGCGAGGGACAGGGAATACCCTGGGCTGAAAAACTGTTTTTT. It specifies CASSDCEGQGIPWAEKLFF. The chain carries TRBV6-4 and TRBJ1-4; 9 nucleotides agree with TRBD1. CDR1 is MRHNA and CDR2 is SNTAGT in the germline V gene. This CDR3 is 19 amino acids long. Trimming cost V 1 base and J 7 bases; bases outside gene matches: 16.

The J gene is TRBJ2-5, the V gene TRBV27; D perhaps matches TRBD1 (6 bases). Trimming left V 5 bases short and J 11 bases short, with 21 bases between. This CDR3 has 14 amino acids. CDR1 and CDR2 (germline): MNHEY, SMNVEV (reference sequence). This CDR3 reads CASSLPDSPLKQYF. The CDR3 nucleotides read TGTGCCAGCAGTCTACCGGACAGCCCCCTCAAGCAGTACTTC.

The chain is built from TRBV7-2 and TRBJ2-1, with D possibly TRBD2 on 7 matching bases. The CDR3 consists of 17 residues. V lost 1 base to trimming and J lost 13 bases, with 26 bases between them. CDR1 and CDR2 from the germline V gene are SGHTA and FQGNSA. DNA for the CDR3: TGTGCCAGCAGCTTAGTGGGGCGCGGGGGCTATGTAAGAACCCAGTTCTTC. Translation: CASSLVGRGGYVRTQFF. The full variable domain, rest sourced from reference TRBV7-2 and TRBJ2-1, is GAGVSQSPSNKVTEKGKDVELRCDPISGHTALYWYRQSLGQGLEFLIYFQGNSAPDKSGLPSDRFSAERTGGSVSTLTIQRTQQEDSAVYLCASSLVGRGGYVRTQFFGPGTRLTVL.

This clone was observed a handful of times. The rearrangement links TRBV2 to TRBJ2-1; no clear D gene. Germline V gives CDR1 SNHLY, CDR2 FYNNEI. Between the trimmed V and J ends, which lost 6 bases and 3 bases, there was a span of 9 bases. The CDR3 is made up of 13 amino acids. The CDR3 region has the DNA TGTGCCAGCAGCCCCCCCGTCTACAATGAGCAGTTCTTC. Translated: CASSPPVYNEQFF.

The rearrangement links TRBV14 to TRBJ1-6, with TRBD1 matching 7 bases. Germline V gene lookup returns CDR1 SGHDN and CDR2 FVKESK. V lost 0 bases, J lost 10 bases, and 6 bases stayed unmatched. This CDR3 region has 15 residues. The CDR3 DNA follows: TGTGCCAGCAGCCAAGATTACAGGGGCGGCTCACCCCTCCACTTT. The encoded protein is CASSQDYRGGSPLHF. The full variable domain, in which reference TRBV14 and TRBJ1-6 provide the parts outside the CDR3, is EAGVTQFPSHSVIEKGQTVTLRCDPISGHDNLYWYRRVMGKEIKFLLHFVKESKQDESGMPNNRFLAERTGGTYSTLKVQPAELEDSGVYFCASSQDYRGGSPLHFGNGTRLTVT.